This TCR beta chain came from a study of T cells in Graves' hyperthyroidism and ophthalmopathy. The investigators amplified TCR beta CDR3 regions from RNA transcripts. With the HTBI primer set, the TCR CDR3 went through a first round of RT-PCR. A single record per CDR3 protein comes from TCRdb applying MiXCR to the multiplex PCR reads. This sample yields 200,000 to 300,000 distinct CDR3 sequences, of which around 24% are seen a single time; about a third belongs to the top ten. Germline loops: CDR1 MNHEY, CDR2 SMNVEV (reference sequence). The CDR3 runs to 16 residues. Trimming stripped 5 bases from V and 3 bases from J, with 20 bases between. Study results and limitations: Most clonotypes expanded in thyroid above 0.001 were likewise present in blood.

This clonotype was observed at least ten times. Its target is not known. The sequencing sample was made of blood. This TCR was sampled from a woman in her thirties or forties with Graves' ophthalmopathy. J is TRBJ2-7 and V is TRBV27; D is perhaps TRBD2 (6 bases). In nucleotides, the CDR3 is TGTGCCAGCAGTCCTGACTCTAGCGTATCCTACTACGAGCAGTACTTC. Its translation is CASSPDSSVSYYEQYF.